A single sample gave rise to the 5 T cell receptor beta chains below, sequenced in a study of beta chain features in type 1 diabetes. Expressed TCRB transcripts were sequenced because the isolated RNA had all been reverse transcribed beforehand. TCRdb's copy holds only in-frame clones and misses some; the assay was immunoSEQ multiplex PCR. The data hold some 150,000 clones, with around 10% observed a single time. The sequenced sample consisted of central memory CD4+ T cells from blood. The receptors were sampled from a man younger than 35 in good health.

Only a few counts were recorded for this clone. The CDR3 DNA reads as TGTGCCAGCTCACCGATTACAGGGGGTCAGTTCTTC. It yields the protein CASSPITGGQFF. The rearrangement joins TRBV18 to TRBJ2-1, with TRBD1 matching 8 bases. The CDR3 contains 12 residues. CDR1 and CDR2 (germline): KGHSH, LQKENI. J gave up 13 bases and V 3 bases, and 5 bases lay outside the gene matches. Full variable domain (missing parts from reference TRBV18 and TRBJ2-1): NAGVMQNPRHLVRRRGQEARLRCSPMKGHSHVYWYRQLPEEGLKFMVYLQKENIIDESGMPKERFSAEFPKEGPSILRIQQVVRGDSAAYFCASSPITGGQFFGPGTRLTVL.

This clone was observed a few times. The chain has TRBV7-2 and TRBJ1-1; 9 bases map to TRBD1. The CDR3 is 14 residues long. Germline V gene lookup returns CDR1 SGHTA and CDR2 FQGNSA. J was trimmed by 4 bases and V by 5 bases; bases with no gene match: 5. CDR3 sequence reads: CASSPQQGATEAFF. CDR3 sequence (DNA): TGTGCCAGCAGCCCACAACAGGGGGCCACTGAAGCTTTCTTT.

V usage is TRBV5-1 and J usage is TRBJ2-2; TRBD1 aligns across 7 bases. The germline V gene encodes CDR1 SGHRS and CDR2 YFSETQ. V lost 0 bases to trimming and J lost 7 bases; unmatched junction nucleotides: 6. CDR3 length: 15 residues. The CDR3 is CASSLARQGSGELFF. The CDR3 nucleotides read TGCGCCAGCAGCTTGGCCAGACAGGGAAGCGGGGAGCTGTTTTTT.

On this clone: Possible read error: a much larger clone is one base away. The chain carries TRBV29-1 and TRBJ1-1; D may be TRBD1 (5 bases). Per germline, CDR1 SQVTM and CDR2 ANQGSEA. The CDR3 extends over 14 amino acids. The V end was cut by 7 bases, the J end by 0 bases, with 15 bases between. CDR3: CSGGVGGLNTEAFF. Written as DNA, the CDR3 is TGCAGCGGTGGGGTTGGGGGGTTGAACACTGAAGCTTTCTTT.

The chain couples TRBV4-2 to TRBJ2-6; 7 nucleotides align to TRBD1. V was clipped by 5 bases and J by 0 bases; unmatched bases: 10. Germline CDR1 and CDR2: LGHNA and YNFKEQ. The CDR3 sequence is 18 residues long. Written as DNA, the CDR3 is TGTGCCAGCAGCGAATTAGGGACAGCAAACTCTGGGGCCAACGTCCTGACTTTC. Protein sequence: CASSELGTANSGANVLTF.